This is a list of T cell receptor beta chains from one sample in a study of blood T cell repertoires in COVID-19. The assay was immunoSEQ multiplex PCR, and TCRdb's table has in-frame clones only and misses some. Seen here are approximately 25,000 clones, roughly 89% observed once, and the top ten hold 1.5% to 2%. What was sequenced was peripheral blood. The receptor source for this set is a woman aged 60-75 years with active COVID-19. Both conserved end residues are part of each CDR3. D genes are given only for firm matches. Only some rows state a clone size, as once, few, many or a class for expanded clones.

clone size	V gene	D gene	J gene	CDR3 DNA	CDR3 protein
once	TRBV30	TRBD1	TRBJ1-2	TGTGCCTGGAGTGCGACTCAGGGGGCGAGTACTGGCTACACCTTC	CAWSATQGASTGYTF
-	TRBV5-1	-	TRBJ1-5	TGCGCCAGCAGCTTGGTTCCGGGGGGGAATCAGCCCCAGCATTTT	CASSLVPGGNQPQHF
-	TRBV5-1	TRBD2	TRBJ2-2	TGCGCCAGCACCATGGGACTAGCGGAACACACCGGGGAGCTGTTTTTT	CASTMGLAEHTGELFF
-	TRBV7-6	-	TRBJ2-7	TGTGCCAGCAGCTCAACCCTCGCGCGTGGCGGGCCTTCCTACGAGCAGTACTTC	CASSSTLARGGPSYEQYF
-	TRBV5-4	-	TRBJ2-4	TGTGCCAGCAGCCCGGAACTAGTCTCGGCCAAAAACATTCAGTACTTC	CASSPELVSAKNIQYF
-	TRBV19	TRBD2	TRBJ2-5	TGTGCCAGTAGTATAAAAGGGCGGGAGGGAGAGACCCAGTACTTC	CASSIKGREGETQYF
-	TRBV11-2	TRBD2	TRBJ2-1	TGTGCCAGCACCCCGAGCCTAGCGGGAAACAATGAGCAGTTCTTC	CASTPSLAGNNEQFF
-	TRBV18	TRBD1	TRBJ1-1	TGTGCCAGCTCACCCCCGGCGGACAGGACCACAGCTTTCTTT	CASSPPADRTTAFF
-	TRBV19	-	TRBJ1-2	TGTGCCAGTAGTATCGGACAGCCCAATGGCTACACCTTC	CASSIGQPNGYTF
-	TRBV12-3/TRBV12-4	-	TRBJ2-1	TGTGCCAGCAGACAGGGTTTCGGGCAGTTCTTC	CASRQGFGQFF
-	TRBV7-9	-	TRBJ1-3	TGTGCCAGCAGCCCAAGACAGGGAAACACCATATATTTT	CASSPRQGNTIYF
-	TRBV28	TRBD1	TRBJ1-1	TGTGCCGGCTCGAAGGGGGCTATCAACACTGAAGCTTTCTTT	CAGSKGAINTEAFF
-	TRBV29-1	-	TRBJ2-1	TGCAGCGTTGATAAGCGGATGGCCTCCGGTGAGCAGTTCTTC	CSVDKRMASGEQFF
-	TRBV9	TRBD2	TRBJ2-7	TGTGCCAGCAGCGTAGGCGGGAGAAGCTCCTACGAGCAGTACTTC	CASSVGGRSSYEQYF
-	TRBV6-5	-	TRBJ2-1	TGTGCCACCTCCGGACTAACTTACAATGAGCAGTTCTTC	CATSGLTYNEQFF
-	TRBV28	-	TRBJ2-7	TGTGCCAGCAGTCGGGTCCACGAGCAGTACTTC	CASSRVHEQYF
-	TRBV5-4	TRBD1	TRBJ2-4	TGTGCCAGCAACCTACAGGGGGCGTCAAACATTCAGTACTTC	CASNLQGASNIQYF
-	TRBV5-1	-	TRBJ2-7	TGCGCCAGCAGCTTGAGTTCAGATAACTACGAGCAGTACTTC	CASSLSSDNYEQYF
-	TRBV12-5	TRBD1	TRBJ1-5	TGTGCTAGTGGTTACCACAGGGGTCAAAGGCAGCCCCAGCATTTT	CASGYHRGQRQPQHF
-	TRBV24-1	-	TRBJ2-1	TGTGCCACCAGTGATGTAGGGGGAGCCAGGGAGAATGAGCAGTTCTTC	CATSDVGGARENEQFF
-	TRBV5-4	TRBD2	TRBJ2-5	TGTGCCAGCAGCTCTCCTCTAGCGGGAGTTCGAGAGACCCAGTACTTC	CASSSPLAGVRETQYF
-	TRBV19	-	TRBJ2-7	TGTGCCAGTAGTATCGGTACCGTTGACGAGCAGTACTTC	CASSIGTVDEQYF
-	TRBV19	TRBD2	TRBJ2-3	TGTGCCAGTCGAACGGCGGGAGCGGGAGATACGCAGTATTTT	CASRTAGAGDTQYF
-	TRBV7-9	-	TRBJ1-1	TGTGCCAGCAGCTTAATCACGGGGTACAACACTGAAGCTTTCTTT	CASSLITGYNTEAFF
-	TRBV6-4	TRBD2	TRBJ2-2	TGTGCCAGGGCTTGTGGGGCTAGCGGGAACACCGGGGAGCTGTTTTTT	CARACGASGNTGELFF
-	TRBV28	TRBD2	TRBJ2-7	TGTGCCAGCCAGCGGGAGGCGACGTACGAGCAGTACTTC	CASQREATYEQYF
-	TRBV5-1	TRBD2	TRBJ2-1	TGCGCCAGCAGCCCCCGAGCGGGAGAGTCCAATGAGCAGTTCTTC	CASSPRAGESNEQFF
once	TRBV28	TRBD2	TRBJ2-7	TGTGCCAGCAGTTTCTTGGCGGGAGCAAAACGATACGAGCAGTACTTC	CASSFLAGAKRYEQYF
-	TRBV10-3	-	TRBJ2-3	TGTGCCATCAGTGGAGGGTCCAGCACAGATACGCAGTATTTT	CAISGGSSTDTQYF
once	TRBV7-2	TRBD2	TRBJ2-1	TGTGCCAGCAGCTTAGCGGGACTAGCGGGCCGCAATGAGCAGTTCTTC	CASSLAGLAGRNEQFF
-	TRBV19	TRBD2	TRBJ2-1	TGTGCCAGTAGTATAGTTACTAGCGGGGGCATTGAGCAGTTCTTC	CASSIVTSGGIEQFF
-	TRBV12-3/TRBV12-4	-	TRBJ2-5	TGTGCCAGCAGCTCACAGGGCGAAAAGACCCAGTACTTC	CASSSQGEKTQYF
-	TRBV20-1	-	TRBJ1-4	TGCAGTGCTAATTTGGGCCTCAAACTGTTTTTT	CSANLGLKLFF
-	TRBV10-1	-	TRBJ2-7	TGCGCCAGCAGTGAGACAGGGACCCACGAGCAGTACTTC	CASSETGTHEQYF
once	TRBV6-1	-	TRBJ1-3	TGTGCCAGCAGTGAACCCCTCGGCTCTGGAAACACCATATATTTT	CASSEPLGSGNTIYF
-	TRBV24-1	TRBD1	TRBJ2-2	TGTGCCACCAGTAATCACAGGGGCGACACCGGGGAGCTGTTTTTT	CATSNHRGDTGELFF
-	TRBV5-1	TRBD2	TRBJ2-7	TGCGCCAGCAGCCAAGGACTAGCGGGAGGAGACGAGCAGTACTTC	CASSQGLAGGDEQYF
medium-sized	TRBV30	TRBD1	TRBJ2-6	TGTGCCTGGAATATCGGTACAGGGGGCTCTGGGGCCAACGTCCTGACTTTC	CAWNIGTGGSGANVLTF
-	TRBV7-2	-	TRBJ2-2	TGTGCCAGCAGCTCTACTAGGCCGAACACCGGGGAGCTGTTTTTT	CASSSTRPNTGELFF
once	TRBV5-1	TRBD2	TRBJ2-3	TGCGCCAGCAGCCCTCTCCTCGCGGGAGTGAACACAGATACGCAGTATTTT	CASSPLLAGVNTDTQYF
-	TRBV6-5	TRBD2	TRBJ2-7	TGTGCCAGCAGTAGCGGGAGGGCCGGGTACGAGCAGTACTTC	CASSSGRAGYEQYF
-	TRBV9	-	TRBJ1-6	TGTGCCAGCAGCGGGGTTCGGGGTTCTTCACCCCTCCACTTT	CASSGVRGSSPLHF
once	TRBV7-2	-	TRBJ2-5	TGTGCCAGCAGCCTCGACTTGACTCAGTACTTC	CASSLDLTQYF
-	TRBV5-1	TRBD1	TRBJ1-5	TGCGCCAGCAGCACAACAGGGGGCGGAAATCAGCCCCAGCATTTT	CASSTTGGGNQPQHF
-	TRBV9	TRBD1	TRBJ2-1	TGTGCCAGCAGCTCACGGACAGGGGGCATTGGGGATGAGCAGTTCTTC	CASSSRTGGIGDEQFF
-	TRBV19	TRBD2	TRBJ2-1	TGTGCCAGTATTGGACTAGACGGGTCCAATGAGCAGTTCTTC	CASIGLDGSNEQFF
-	TRBV20-1	-	TRBJ2-1	TGCAGTGTGGAAGCTTCGGGGGGCCTGTTCTTC	CSVEASGGLFF
-	TRBV14	TRBD2	TRBJ2-1	TGTGCCAGCAGCCAGATTCTAGCGGGAGACGAGCAGTTCTTC	CASSQILAGDEQFF
-	TRBV28	TRBD1	TRBJ1-4	TGTGCCAGCAGTTCGGGACAGGGGGATGTGAAACTGTTTTTT	CASSSGQGDVKLFF
-	TRBV2	-	TRBJ2-3	TGTGCCAGTACAAATACAGATACGCAGTATTTT	CASTNTDTQYF